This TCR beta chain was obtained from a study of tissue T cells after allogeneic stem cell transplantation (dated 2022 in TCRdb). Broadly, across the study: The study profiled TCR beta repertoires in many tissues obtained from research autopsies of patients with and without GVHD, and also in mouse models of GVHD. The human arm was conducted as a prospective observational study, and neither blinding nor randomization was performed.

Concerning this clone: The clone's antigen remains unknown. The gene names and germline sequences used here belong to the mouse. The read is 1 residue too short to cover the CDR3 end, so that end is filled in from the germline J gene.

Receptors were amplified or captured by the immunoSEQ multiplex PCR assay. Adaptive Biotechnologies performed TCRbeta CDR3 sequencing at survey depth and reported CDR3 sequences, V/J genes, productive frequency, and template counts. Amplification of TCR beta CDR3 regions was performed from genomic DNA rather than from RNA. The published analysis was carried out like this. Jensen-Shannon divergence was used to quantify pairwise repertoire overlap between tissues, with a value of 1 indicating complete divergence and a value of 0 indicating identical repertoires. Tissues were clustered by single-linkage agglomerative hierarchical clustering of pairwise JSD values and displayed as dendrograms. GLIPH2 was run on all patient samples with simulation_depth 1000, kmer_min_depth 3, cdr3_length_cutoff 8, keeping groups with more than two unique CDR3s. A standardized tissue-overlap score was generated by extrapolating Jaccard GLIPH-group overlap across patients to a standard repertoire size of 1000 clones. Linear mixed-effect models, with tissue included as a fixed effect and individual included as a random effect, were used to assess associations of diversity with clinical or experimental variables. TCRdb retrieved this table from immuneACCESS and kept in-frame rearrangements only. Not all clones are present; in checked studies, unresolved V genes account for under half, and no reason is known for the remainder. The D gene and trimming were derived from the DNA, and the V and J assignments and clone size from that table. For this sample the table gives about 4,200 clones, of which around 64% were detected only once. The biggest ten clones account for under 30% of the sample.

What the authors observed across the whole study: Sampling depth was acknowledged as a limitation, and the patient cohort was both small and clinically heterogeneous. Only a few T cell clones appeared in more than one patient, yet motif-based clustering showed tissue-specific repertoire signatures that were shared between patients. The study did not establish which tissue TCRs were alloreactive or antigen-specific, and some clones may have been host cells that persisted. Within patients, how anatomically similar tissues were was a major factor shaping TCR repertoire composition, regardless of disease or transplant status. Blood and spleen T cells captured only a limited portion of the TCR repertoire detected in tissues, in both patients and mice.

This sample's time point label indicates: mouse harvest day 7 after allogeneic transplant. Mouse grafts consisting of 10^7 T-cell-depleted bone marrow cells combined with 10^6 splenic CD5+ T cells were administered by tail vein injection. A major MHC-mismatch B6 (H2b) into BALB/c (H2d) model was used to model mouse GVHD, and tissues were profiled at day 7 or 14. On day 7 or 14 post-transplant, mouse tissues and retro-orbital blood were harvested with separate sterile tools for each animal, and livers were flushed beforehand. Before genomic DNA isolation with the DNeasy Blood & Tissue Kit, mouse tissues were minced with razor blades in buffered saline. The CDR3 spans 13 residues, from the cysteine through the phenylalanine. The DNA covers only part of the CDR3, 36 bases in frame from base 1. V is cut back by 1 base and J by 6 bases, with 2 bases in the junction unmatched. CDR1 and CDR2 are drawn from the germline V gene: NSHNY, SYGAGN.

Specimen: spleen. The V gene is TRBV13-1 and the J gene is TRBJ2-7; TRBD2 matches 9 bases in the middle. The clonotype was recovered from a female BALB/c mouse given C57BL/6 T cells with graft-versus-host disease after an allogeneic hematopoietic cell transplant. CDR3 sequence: CASSDLGGLEQYF. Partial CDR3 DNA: TGTGCCAGCAGTGATTTGGGGGGGCTTGAACAGTAC.